This T cell receptor (beta chain) was captured in a study of T cell responses to AZD1222 COVID-19 vaccine listed by TCRdb under 2021. In terms of the full investigation: TCR sequencing covered 233 trial participants: approximately 200 given two doses of AZD1222 and about 26 given two doses of MenACWY control vaccine. Trial participants were enrolled by age into 18-55, 56-69 and 70-plus year subgroups, with roughly 160, 29 and 62 TCR-sequenced participants respectively.

Concerning this clone: Its antigen has not been determined. There are no base qualities to consult, and no much larger clone falls within one base.

The CDR3 regions of human TCRbeta chains were subjected to immunosequencing. Processing in the source paper ran as follows. Repertoire TCRs were matched against a reference library of SARS-CoV-2-specific TCRs generated with the MIRA antigen-specificity platform. Breadth was defined as the fraction of unique TCRs that were SARS-CoV-2-associated. Depth was defined as the fraction of total T cells that were SARS-CoV-2-associated. Using the MIRA data, every spike-specific TCR was mapped to the spike region that the TCR reacted to and assigned to either a CD4 or a CD8 class. Log10-transformed breadth and depth values were compared by one-way ANOVA with Sidak's multiple comparisons tests. The table was pulled from immuneACCESS by TCRdb, which kept in-frame rearrangements only. Such tables lose some clones; where checked, under half of the loss comes from unresolved V genes, and the rest has no known cause. Clone size and the V and J calls come from that table; the DNA yielded D and trimming. The table for this sample lists 120,000 to 150,000 clones; about 89% of them were counted only once. Clones ranked in the top ten supply roughly 7.5% of the sample.

What the time point label conveys for this sample: about 28 days (+/-7) after the second vaccine dose. The treatment or condition label for this specimen denotes: meningococcal conjugate vaccine given as trial control. Samples from vaccinated people were obtained from the UK trials COV001 and COV002, which included a single-blind randomized controlled phase 2/3 trial of AZD1222 (ChAdOx1 nCoV-19) in healthy adults. For TCRbeta chain sequencing, PBMC samples from trial participants were taken at day 0 and at day 28 after the second dose. V and J lose 6 bases and 3 bases, and a span of 9 bases separates them. Counted from cysteine to phenylalanine, this CDR3 has 12 amino acids. The kept DNA is CDR3 alone, 36 bases in frame from the first base. CDR1 MDHEN and CDR2 SYDVKM are derived from the germline V gene. Overall study results and their limits: Reportedly, almost half of the unique spike-specific TCRs recognized epitopes lying outside the regions that are mutated in the B.1.351 and B.1.1.7 variants. The vaccine-associated CD4 TCRs covered the entire spike protein, and the dominant responses fell in regions 160-218 and 743-854. Conclusions about previously exposed vaccinees are limited, since just a handful of AZD1222 recipients were seropositive for SARS-CoV-2 at baseline. Because no samples from the day 14 peak response were available, repertoires could be characterized only after the peak T cell response. Most participants were white British and females outnumbered males, and the authors suggested that clonal diversity may have been underestimated. After two AZD1222 doses, spike-specific TCR breadth and depth were significantly higher than at day 0 and than in MenACWY recipients. In the small 56-69-year group, the increase in depth fell short of significance, most likely because of low power.

Specimen: peripheral blood, collected 28 days after the second dose of the MenACWY control vaccine. This clonotype was sampled from an adult who received the MenACWY meningococcal vaccine as a control. Recombination connected TRBV28 to TRBJ2-7; the D gene cannot be resolved reliably. The CDR3 region reads CASRNQDYEQYF. The DNA sequence is given as TGTGCCAGCAGGAATCAAGACTACGAGCAGTACTTC.